Presented here are 8 T cell receptor beta chains from one specimen sequenced in a study of CD8+CD57+ T cells in acquired aplastic anemia. Genomic DNA served as template for TCR beta VDJ and CDR3 profiling. TCRdb reanalysed the reads using MiXCR and keeps one entry per CDR3 protein. The data contain roughly 130,000 distinct CDR3 sequences, 48% of them singletons. What was sequenced was sorted CD4+, CD8+, or CD8+CD57+ T cells (not recorded which) from PBMCs. These receptor sequences come from a human donor in good health, serving as a control.

This chain's CDR3 is CASSSMDRVNEQFF. The CDR3 DNA follows: TGTGCCAGCAGCTCAATGGACAGGGTGAATGAGCAGTTCTTC. The chain joins TRBV5-6 to TRBJ2-1, with 8 bases identical to TRBD1. Looked up from germline, CDR1 is SGHDT and CDR2 is YYEEEE. J lost 7 bases, V lost 3 bases, and 6 bases had no gene match. The CDR3 covers 14 residues.

This clonotype occurred many times. The chain combines TRBV5-1 with TRBJ2-2, with 7 bases matching TRBD1. Germline V gives CDR1 SGHRS, CDR2 YFSETQ. V dropped 2 bases and J dropped 5; count of bases not matched to a gene: 3. The CDR3 is 14 amino acids. The CDR3 reads CASSFRQGTGELFF. CDR3 in DNA: TGCGCCAGCAGCTTCCGACAGGGTACCGGGGAGCTGTTTTTT.

At least ten counts were recorded for this clonotype. The chain uses TRBV5-6 and TRBJ2-2, with a weak D call TRBD1 (5 bases). Trimming took off 3 bases at V and 5 bases at J, with 17 bases between the two ends. This CDR3 comprises 16 residues. CDR1 SGHDT and CDR2 YYEEEE come from the germline V gene. CDR3 nucleotides: TGTGCCAGCAGCTCTTTATATCGCCAGGGTACCGGGGAGCTGTTTTTT. Translation: CASSSLYRQGTGELFF.

This clonotype was recorded at least ten times. This chain links TRBV12-3 or TRBV12-4 with TRBJ1-5, with unresolved D. The V and J ends lost 6 bases and 7 bases respectively, with 16 bases between them. The CDR3 extends over 14 amino acids. CDR3 sequence reads: CASRRGAVQQPQHF. Written as DNA, the CDR3 is TGTGCCAGCAGAAGAGGCGCCGTCCAACAGCCCCAGCATTTT.

This clonotype was counted at least ten times. The chain carries TRBV20-1 and TRBJ1-4; D is perhaps TRBD1 (6 bases). The CDR3 runs to 15 residues. Germline loops: CDR1 DFQATT, CDR2 SNEGSKA (reference sequence). Trimming left V 1 base short and J 8 bases short, with 17 bases between. The CDR3 loop is CSARGGGGAHEKLFF. The CDR3 DNA is TGCAGTGCTAGAGGTGGCGGGGGCGCACACGAAAAACTGTTTTTT.

This clonotype was counted at least ten times. The chain recombines TRBV5-1 with TRBJ2-2; D is possibly TRBD2 (5 bases). With 2 bases removed from V and 4 bases from J, the gap between germline ends came to 9 bases. The CDR3 spans 14 residues. Germline V lookup: CDR1 SGHRS, CDR2 YFSETQ. The CDR3 DNA reads as TGCGCCAGCAGCTTTGGACTCCCCACCGGGGAGCTGTTTTTT. Translation: CASSFGLPTGELFF.

The chain employs TRBV25-1 and TRBJ2-1; 8 bases fit TRBD2. Germline V CDR1 and CDR2: MGHDK, SYGVNS. V lost 9 bases to trimming and J lost 9 bases; unmatched junction nucleotides: 13. The length of the CDR3 is 14 residues. In DNA, the CDR3 is TGTGCCAGTAGTATCCCCGGACTAGCAGCTGAGCAGTTCTTC. This sequence encodes CASSIPGLAAEQFF.

The table lists this clonotype with many counts. The V and J genes are TRBV29-1 and TRBJ1-1, with 9 positions matching TRBD1. This CDR3 contains 16 residues. V trimming: 3 bases; J trimming: 10 bases; junction bases outside the gene matches: 18. The germline gives CDR1 SQVTM, CDR2 ANQGSEA. CDR3 sequence: CSVDRTGGGVSMVAFF. The CDR3 DNA reads TGCAGCGTTGATCGAACAGGGGGCGGTGTGAGTATGGTAGCTTTCTTT.